These 14 T cell receptor beta chains came from one sample sequenced in a study of blood T cell repertoires in COVID-19. Only in-frame clones appear in the TCRdb table, and some are missing; sequencing was by immunoSEQ multiplex PCR. The table lists 380,000 or so clones, around 92% of them singletons. The source material was peripheral blood. The source of these receptors is a man aged 40-50 years with acute or convalescent COVID-19.

Remarks on this clone: This CDR3 is also generated by other DNA sequences in the sample. This chain links TRBV5-1 with TRBJ2-7; D unresolved. Germline V gene sequence: CDR1 SGHRS, CDR2 YFSETQ. With 3 bases removed from V and 3 bases from J, the gap between germline ends came to 4 bases. CDR3 length: 11 residues. CDR3 loop: CASSSYYEQYF. The CDR3 bases are TGCGCCAGCAGCTCCTACTACGAGCAGTACTTC.

The chain recombines TRBV4-1 with TRBJ2-7, with 8 nucleotides matching TRBD2. CDR1 and CDR2 from the germline V gene are MGHRA and YSYEKL. The V segment lost 1 base and the J segment 6 bases; nucleotides outside the gene matches: 17. The CDR3 totals 18 residues. The CDR3 DNA is TGCGCCAGCAGCCAAGGAAACGGGCCACTAGCGGCCACCTCCGAGCAGTACTTC. Translating gives CASSQGNGPLAATSEQYF.

V usage is TRBV5-1 and J usage is TRBJ1-4, with 7 positions matching TRBD1. Germline CDR1 SGHRS, CDR2 YFSETQ. The CDR3 covers 18 residues. Losses at the gene ends were 0 bases for V and 2 bases for J; bases not matched to a gene: 10. The CDR3 here is CASSLGYRTGFTNEKLFF. DNA for the CDR3: TGCGCCAGCAGCTTGGGATATAGGACAGGTTTTACTAATGAAAAACTGTTTTTT.

This clone has more than one count but fewer than ten. The gene calls are TRBV28 and TRBJ1-5, with D unclear. The CDR3 extends over 13 amino acids. Germline V gene sequence: CDR1 MDHEN, CDR2 SYDVKM. This CDR3 is CGSGGDSNQPQHF. The CDR3 nucleotides are TGTGGCTCGGGAGGTGATAGCAATCAGCCCCAGCATTTT.

The V and J genes are TRBV11-2 and TRBJ1-1; D gene unclear. Germline CDR1 is SGHAT and CDR2 is FQNNGV. The V end lost 0 bases, the J end lost 8 bases, and 10 bases lay between the germline ends. The CDR3 spans 13 residues. The CDR3 loop is CASSLDMGREAFF. CDR3 DNA: TGTGCCAGCAGCTTAGATATGGGGAGGGAAGCTTTCTTT.

Written as DNA, the CDR3 is TGTGCCAGCAGCCCCCAGACAGGGTTGGGCTATGGCTACACCTTC. Its protein product is CASSPQTGLGYGYTF. The rearrangement uses TRBV14 and TRBJ1-2; 7 bases match TRBD1. This CDR3 region has 15 residues. Germline CDR1 SGHDN, CDR2 FVKESK. J gave up 4 bases and V 4 bases, and 9 bases lay outside the gene matches.

The table lists this clone with a few counts. The same CDR3 arises from other DNA sequences in this sample as well. V gene TRBV29-1 combines with J gene TRBJ1-3, with D hard to call. Deletions cut 6 bases from V and 0 bases from J, with 6 bases between. Germline V lookup: CDR1 SQVTM, CDR2 ANQGSEA. The CDR3 covers 12 residues. CDR3 in DNA: TGCAGCGTCGCAGTCTCTGGAAACACCATATATTTT. This codes for CSVAVSGNTIYF.

The chain recombines TRBV7-9 with TRBJ2-3; TRBD2 is a possible D gene (5 bases). This CDR3 spans 13 amino acids. The germline V gene has CDR1 SEHNR and CDR2 FQNEAQ (reference sequence). Trimming left V 2 bases short and J 5 bases short, with 8 bases between. The CDR3 DNA sequence: TGTGCCAGCAGCTTATACGAGGGAGATACGCAGTATTTT. Its translation is CASSLYEGDTQYF.

The rearrangement joins TRBV19 to TRBJ2-7; 13 bases are a match to TRBD2. This CDR3 has 15 residues. Trimming removed 5 bases from V and 3 bases from J; junction bases left unmatched: 4. Germline V gene lookup returns CDR1 LNHDA and CDR2 SQIVND (reference sequence). The CDR3, as DNA: TGTGCCAGTAGTCCGGGGACTAGCGGGAACTACGAGCAGTACTTC. Protein: CASSPGTSGNYEQYF.

The chain uses TRBV28 and TRBJ2-7; 10 nucleotides align to TRBD1. The trim removed 4 bases at V and 0 bases at J, leaving 6 bases unmatched. In germline, CDR1 is MDHEN, CDR2 SYDVKM. This CDR3 is 16 amino acids long. The CDR3 here is CASSSPGQGYSYEQYF. CDR3 nucleotides: TGTGCCAGCAGTTCCCCGGGACAGGGGTACTCCTACGAGCAGTACTTC.

The gene calls are TRBV7-9 and TRBJ1-1; D is possibly TRBD1 (5 bases). Looked up from germline, CDR1 is SEHNR and CDR2 is FQNEAQ (reference sequence). This CDR3 spans 13 amino acids. Trimming removed 7 bases from V and 2 bases from J, with 11 bases in between. DNA of the CDR3: TGTGCCAGCACCCGGACAATTAACACTGAAGCTTTCTTT. It is translated as CASTRTINTEAFF.

V usage is TRBV7-3 and J usage is TRBJ1-5; unclear D gene. Trimming removed 4 bases at V and 6 bases at J, with 10 bases between. The V gene's germline CDR1 is SGHTA and CDR2 FQGTGA. The CDR3 is 13 residues long. The chain's CDR3 is CASSSAAGQPQHF. CDR3 DNA sequence: TGTGCCAGCAGCTCCGCTGCAGGTCAGCCCCAGCATTTT.

V and J are TRBV19 and TRBJ2-2, with TRBD2 identical over 7 bases. Per germline, CDR1 LNHDA and CDR2 SQIVND (reference sequence). This CDR3 region has 17 residues. V was pared by 4 bases and J by 4 bases, with 12 bases of the junction left unmatched. The chain's CDR3 is CASSTSASGRITGELFF. The DNA for the CDR3 is TGTGCCAGTAGTACATCCGCTAGCGGCAGAATCACCGGGGAGCTGTTTTTT.

The chain has TRBV19 and TRBJ1-5; TRBD1 is a possible D gene (5 bases). V was clipped by 7 bases and J by 6 bases, with 22 bases between them. This CDR3 has 16 residues. Germline CDR1 reads LNHDA; CDR2 reads SQIVND (reference sequence). CDR3 bases: TGTGCCAGTAAGTTCTCAAAATCGGGGGTTCCTCAGCCCCAGCATTTT. The encoded protein is CASKFSKSGVPQPQHF.